Sequencing of this T cell receptor (beta chain) was carried out in a study of CD8 T cells in acute hepatitis C reinfection (dated by TCRdb to the early 2020s). Regarding the study in general: Both during acute infection and after viral clearance, the study profiled the TCRbeta repertoire of CD8+ T cells that were specific for the HCV NS3-1073 epitope. Several spontaneous resolvers contributed paired acute and follow-up samples. Summary of the overall study and its limitations: Follow-up repertoires were not available for chronically infected subjects, because NS3-1073 specific cells were too rare to be sorted. Because bulk sequencing was performed on the TCRbeta chain only, alphabeta pairing of public clonotypes could not be determined. NS3-1073 specific repertoires were highly diverse, with no significant diversity differences between acute resolver, follow-up resolver and acute chronic samples. Few CDR3 sequences were shared with other epitopes, and differences in sequencing approaches may have limited exact matching. About a dozen public clonotypes were found regardless of outcome, and V04-02/J02-02 was used by one public clonotype. Preferential use of the TRBV04 and TRBV06 gene families was observed in all groups, and this preferential usage was not explained by overrepresentation in the naive pool.

The FACS-sorted cells had their genomic DNA extracted, and the commercial immunoSEQ service was used to sequence the TCRbeta chains. Under the source paper's analysis protocol: Repertoire data were analyzed with ImmunoSEQ Analyzer software v3.0 and R v3.5.1. Sequences containing stop codons or out-of-frame rearrangements were removed, so only productive rearrangements were analyzed. Simpson diversity, Shannon entropy, CDR3 length and nucleotide addition metrics were supplied by the sequencing provider. Clonotypes were grouped by frequency into dominant, sub-dominant, low or lowest abundance categories, and clonotypes below 0.1% were left out of most analyses. A CDR3 amino acid clonotype was called public if the clonotype appeared in at least two subjects at a cumulative frequency of at least 0.5%. This immuneACCESS table, as held by TCRdb, lists in-frame sequences with V and J called but not all clones. Of the missing ones, under half trace to an unresolved V gene in checked studies; the others have no known cause. V and J calls and clone size are those listed in that table; D and trimming were worked out from the DNA. Here the sample has 30,000 to 40,000 clones; approximately 90% occur a single time. The leading ten clones occupy 0.5% to 0.65% of the sample.

V loses 0 bases at its end and J loses 2 bases; junction bases beyond the gene matches: 4. The CDR3, cysteine through phenylalanine, is 15 amino acids long. The entry retains the CDR3 DNA only, 45 bases that are in frame from base 1. CDR1 and CDR2 are read off the germline V gene as LGHNA and YSLEER. In light of the paper, this sample's time point label describes: naive CD8 control sorted from an acute-time-point sample. Enrolled in the Montreal Hepatitis C Cohort (HEPCO) in Canada, the donors were people who inject drugs, and these donors were followed every 3 months. Acute primary HCV infection was defined by a positive HCV RNA or antibody test following a negative test within the previous 24 weeks. Antibodies against CD3, CD8 and CD45RO were used for surface staining, and dead cells were excluded with an aqua fixable dye. The cohort also had a handful of subjects who developed chronic infection, defined as being HCV RNA positive at 24 weeks. Negative selection by means of the MACS CD8+ T cell Isolation Kit yielded CD8+ T cells from peripheral blood mononuclear cells recovered from cryopreservation by thawing. Cells were sorted on a BD FACSAria II cell sorter.

Points on this clone: Its antigen is currently not known. Within one base of it there is no much larger clone, and no base qualities were kept.

The chain uses TRBV4-3 and TRBJ2-7, with 7 bases matching TRBD2. The sequencing input was naive CD8+ T cells from PBMCs. The sample's cell subset or site label, decoded: sorted total naive CD45RO-negative CD8+ T cells. The origin of this receptor is a man aged 30 to 39 with chronic hepatitis C. The CDR3 in this case is CASSQEGRAAYEQYF. The bases read TGCGCCAGCAGCCAAGAGGGGAGGGCGGCCTACGAGCAGTACTTC.